The 20 T cell receptor beta chains below were found in one sample sequenced in a study of breast tumors, draining lymph nodes, adjacent tissues. TCRdb passed the multiplex PCR reads through MiXCR, listing each CDR3 protein once. The table has 83,000 or so distinct CDR3 sequences, under 25% seen once. Axillary draining lymph nodes of breast cancer patients supplied the node samples. The sample taken for sequencing was axillary lymph node tissue. All receptors come from a female donor with breast cancer. Some clones in this sample may be carry-over from other donors' samples.

This clonotype came up a few times. V usage is TRBV28 and J usage is TRBJ2-7; weak D call: TRBD1 (6 bases). Trimming stripped 9 bases from V and 3 bases from J, with 15 bases between. The CDR3 spans 13 residues. CDR1 is MDHEN, CDR2 SYDVKM, per germline. CDR3 sequence (DNA): TGTGCCAGTGTACCCGGACAGAACTACGAGCAGTACTTC. Protein sequence: CASVPGQNYEQYF.

This clonotype has only a few counts. The CDR3 DNA is TGTGCCAGCTCACCGGGGCTCGAGGTCGAAAAACTGTTTTTT. Translating it yields CASSPGLEVEKLFF. The chain links TRBV18 to TRBJ1-4; maybe TRBD1 (5 bases). Germline V lookup: CDR1 KGHSH, CDR2 LQKENI. This CDR3 contains 14 residues. The V end lost 3 bases, the J end lost 8 bases, and 13 bases lay between the germline ends.

The table lists this clonotype with many counts. This sequence joins TRBV5-1 and TRBJ2-6; D unclear. The V gene lost 3 bases and the J gene lost 0 bases, with 7 bases spanning the gap. This CDR3 has 15 amino acids. In germline, CDR1 is SGHRS, CDR2 YFSETQ. Here the CDR3 reads CASSWRSSGANVLTF. CDR3 nucleotide sequence: TGCGCCAGCAGCTGGAGAAGCTCTGGGGCCAACGTCCTGACTTTC.

Of note for this clonotype: This CDR3 is missing its conserved last phenylalanine or tryptophan, likely due to a read error. This rearrangement joins TRBV3-1 to TRBJ2-7; 7 bases map to TRBD2. Losses at the gene ends were 1 base for V and 4 bases for J; bases not matched to a gene: 10. This CDR3 comprises 16 residues. CDR1 LGHDT and CDR2 YNNKEL come from the germline V gene (reference sequence). The CDR3 reads CASSQVMGGGRYEQYL. The CDR3 coding sequence is TGTGCCAGCAGCCAAGTCATGGGGGGGGGTCGTTACGAGCAGTACCTC.

Many counts were recorded for this clonotype. This chain uses TRBV20-1 with TRBJ1-5; D is unclear. V was shortened by 5 bases and J by 0 bases, with 11 bases between the two germline ends. The germline gives CDR1 DFQATT, CDR2 SNEGSKA (reference sequence). There are 14 residues in the CDR3. The CDR3 is CSARRTYSNQPQHF. As DNA, the CDR3 is TGCAGTGCTCGGAGGACTTATAGCAATCAGCCCCAGCATTTT.

This clonotype came up a few times. The chain uses TRBV11-3 and TRBJ2-2; TRBD2 matches 7 bases. Germline V gene sequence: CDR1 SGHNT, CDR2 YENEEA. The junction had 7 bases not matched to a gene; V was cut back by 3 bases and J by 6 bases. This CDR3 is built from 15 residues. CDR3: CASSFPSGQSGELFF. The DNA of the CDR3 is TGTGCCAGCAGCTTTCCTAGCGGTCAATCCGGGGAGCTGTTTTTT.

This clonotype was seen at least ten times. The chain is built from TRBV20-1 and TRBJ1-5; tentative D call: TRBD1 (5 bases). The CDR3 contains 14 residues. The V end was cut by 0 bases, the J end by 5 bases, with 11 bases between. CDR1 DFQATT and CDR2 SNEGSKA come from the germline V gene (reference sequence). CDR3 sequence: CSAREGGVDQPQHF. CDR3 sequence (DNA): TGCAGTGCTAGAGAGGGAGGGGTGGATCAGCCCCAGCATTTT.

This clonotype was observed many times. V and J are TRBV2 and TRBJ2-2; no reliable D call. V dropped 6 bases and J dropped 4 bases, with 15 bases sitting between them. This CDR3 spans 15 amino acids. Germline lookup yields CDR1 SNHLY and CDR2 FYNNEI. CDR3 region: CASSFRPDGTGELFF. The CDR3 DNA is TGTGCCAGCAGCTTCAGGCCCGATGGCACCGGGGAGCTGTTTTTT.

There are many counts of this clonotype. V and J are TRBV15 and TRBJ2-1, with D unclear. The CDR3 has 15 amino acids. V shed 3 bases and J shed 3 bases, with 12 bases lying between them. Germline lookup yields CDR1 LNHNV and CDR2 YYDKDF (reference sequence). CDR3 bases: TGTGCCACCAGCAGTTTGGCCTGGATCTACAATGAGCAGTTCTTC. Residues: CATSSLAWIYNEQFF.

This clonotype was detected many times. The chain links TRBV7-2 to TRBJ2-1, with a weak D call TRBD2 (6 bases). V lost 7 bases and J 9 bases, leaving 19 bases between the germline ends. Germline assignment: CDR1 SGHTA and CDR2 FQGNSA. The CDR3 sequence is 14 residues long. The CDR3 nucleotides are TGTGCCAGCACCACTATAGCGGTGGGACTTGAGCAGTTCTTC. This sequence encodes CASTTIAVGLEQFF.

The sample holds many counts of this clonotype. V gene TRBV2 combines with J gene TRBJ2-7; 12 nucleotides align to TRBD2. CDR3 length: 15 amino acids. V shed 2 bases and J 6 bases; nucleotides not matched to a gene: 5. Germline V lookup: CDR1 SNHLY, CDR2 FYNNEI. The CDR3 here is CASSELAGGPLEQYF. CDR3 sequence (DNA): TGTGCCAGCAGTGAACTAGCGGGAGGGCCCCTCGAGCAGTACTTC.

This clonotype showed up just a few times. The chain recombines TRBV28 with TRBJ2-3, with 9 bases lining up with TRBD2. The J segment lost 1 base and the V segment lost 5 bases, leaving 1 base of the junction unmatched. Germline V gene sequence: CDR1 MDHEN, CDR2 SYDVKM. This CDR3 has 14 residues. As DNA, the CDR3 is TGTGCCAGCAGTGGCGGGGGGGGCACAGATACGCAGTATTTT. Translated, it gives CASSGGGGTDTQYF.

This clonotype was counted a few times. This chain uses TRBV27 with TRBJ2-1; weak D call: TRBD2 (6 bases). V was shortened by 2 bases and J by 8 bases, with 19 bases between the two germline ends. Germline lookup yields CDR1 MNHEY and CDR2 SMNVEV (reference sequence). This CDR3 contains 16 residues. The CDR3 protein is CASSLGGRRLRYEQFF. For the CDR3, the DNA is TGTGCCAGCAGTTTAGGAGGGAGGAGGCTTCGGTATGAGCAGTTCTTC.

The gene calls are TRBV5-1 and TRBJ2-7; D tentatively fits TRBD1 or TRBD2 (5 bases each). Germline loops: CDR1 SGHRS, CDR2 YFSETQ. Between the trimmed V and J ends, which lost 3 bases and 12 bases, there was a span of 28 bases. The CDR3 length is 16 residues. CDR3 DNA: TGCGCCAGCAGCTCTCACGGGGCAGCCGACTCCTACGGGCGGTACTTC. Translation: CASSSHGAADSYGRYF.

This clonotype was seen at least ten times. The chain employs TRBV7-2 and TRBJ1-5, with D unclear. The V end lost 0 bases, the J end lost 3 bases, and 12 bases lay between the germline ends. CDR3 size: 16 residues. Looked up from germline, CDR1 is SGHTA and CDR2 is FQGNSA. The CDR3 here is CASSLASGLVNQPQHF. The CDR3 bases are TGTGCCAGCAGCTTAGCGTCTGGATTGGTCAATCAGCCCCAGCATTTT. The variable domain in full, completed from reference TRBV7-2 and TRBJ1-5, reads GAGVSQSPSNKVTEKGKDVELRCDPISGHTALYWYRQSLGQGLEFLIYFQGNSAPDKSGLPSDRFSAERTGGSVSTLTIQRTQQEDSAVYLCASSLASGLVNQPQHFGDGTRLSIL.

The count of this clonotype is one. The rearrangement links TRBV3-1 to TRBJ2-1; no definite D call. This CDR3 comprises 15 residues. Germline V CDR1 and CDR2: LGHDT, YNNKEL (reference sequence). V gave up 0 bases and J gave up 6 bases, with 12 bases separating them. CDR3 loop: CASSQDYRTCNEQFF. In nucleotides, the CDR3 is TGTGCCAGCAGCCAAGATTATAGGACCTGCAATGAGCAGTTCTTC.

Many counts were recorded for this clonotype. The chain couples TRBV24-1 to TRBJ1-2; no clear D gene. Germline CDR1 KGHDR, CDR2 SFDVKD. The CDR3 extends over 15 amino acids. V was pared by 4 bases and J by 7 bases, with 18 bases between. The CDR3 sequence: CATSDPGSGSGGYTF. In nucleotides, the CDR3 is TGTGCCACCAGTGACCCCGGTTCCGGTTCGGGTGGCTACACCTTC.

This sequence joins TRBV5-6 and TRBJ2-1; 11 nucleotides line up with TRBD2. V lost 4 bases to trimming and J lost 5 bases; unmatched junction nucleotides: 8. The CDR3 has 16 amino acids. Germline loops: CDR1 SGHDT, CDR2 YYEEEE. CDR3 sequence: CASSPVAGGVNNEQFF. The CDR3 coding sequence is TGTGCCAGCAGCCCGGTAGCGGGAGGGGTGAACAATGAGCAGTTCTTC.

This clonotype occurred many times. V gene TRBV20-1 combines with J gene TRBJ1-2, with D maybe TRBD1 (5 bases). Trimming took off 3 bases at V and 6 bases at J, with 14 bases between the two ends. Germline CDR1 DFQATT, CDR2 SNEGSKA (reference sequence). The CDR3 spans 13 residues. The CDR3 sequence is CSASTGLGDGYTF. CDR3 nucleotide sequence: TGCAGTGCTAGTACGGGCTTGGGGGATGGCTACACCTTC.

The table lists this clonotype with many counts. CDR3 region: CALLAVNEQFF. As DNA, the CDR3 is TGTGCCTTACTAGCGGTCAATGAGCAGTTCTTC. The chain is built from TRBV30 and TRBJ2-1, with 8 bases that match TRBD2. With V trimmed by 7 bases and J by 6 bases, 2 bases remained unmatched. The CDR3 runs 11 residues. Germline V gives CDR1 GTSNPN, CDR2 SVGIG (reference sequence).